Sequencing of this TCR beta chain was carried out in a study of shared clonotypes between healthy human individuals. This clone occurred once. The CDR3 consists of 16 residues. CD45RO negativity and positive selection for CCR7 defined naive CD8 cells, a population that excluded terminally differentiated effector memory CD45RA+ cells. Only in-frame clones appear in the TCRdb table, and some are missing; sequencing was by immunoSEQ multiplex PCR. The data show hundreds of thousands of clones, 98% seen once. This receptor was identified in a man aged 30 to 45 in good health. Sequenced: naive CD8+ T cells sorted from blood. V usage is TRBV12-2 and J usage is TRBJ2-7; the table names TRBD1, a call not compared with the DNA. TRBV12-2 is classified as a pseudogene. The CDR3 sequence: CASRSARDRDWYEQYF. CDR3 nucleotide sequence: TGTGCAAGTCGCTCAGCCCGGGACAGGGATTGGTACGAGCAGTACTTC.